One sample yielded the 28 T cell receptor beta chains listed below, sequenced in a study of blood T cell repertoires in COVID-19. The method was immunoSEQ multiplex PCR; TCRdb's version includes in-frame clones alone and lacks a portion of them. The profile shows around 210,000 clones, almost 85% of them singletons. Sequencing input: peripheral blood. The receptors derive from a man aged 50 or older with COVID-19, enrolled during active disease.

The rearrangement uses TRBV5-1 and TRBJ2-2, with D unclear. The germline V gene encodes CDR1 SGHRS and CDR2 YFSETQ. V was clipped by 0 bases and J by 8 bases, with 11 bases between them. The CDR3 is made up of 14 amino acids. The CDR3 sequence is CASSLVPTSGELFF. The CDR3 coding sequence is TGCGCCAGCAGCTTGGTCCCCACTTCGGGGGAGCTGTTTTTT.

The rearrangement joins TRBV18 to TRBJ1-6; 11 bases agree with TRBD1. This CDR3 is built from 13 residues. CDR1 and CDR2 from the germline V gene are KGHSH and LQKENI. The V and J ends lost 5 bases and 9 bases, in that order; junction bases with no gene match: 0. For the CDR3, the DNA is TGTGCCAGCTCAGGACAGGGGGCTTCACCCCTCCACTTT. This gives the protein CASSGQGASPLHF.

The chain joins TRBV9 to TRBJ1-1, with D perhaps matching TRBD1 (6 bases). In germline, CDR1 is SGDLS, CDR2 YYNGEE. V shed 0 bases and J shed 1 base, with 10 bases lying between them. This CDR3 contains 15 residues. Written as DNA, the CDR3 is TGTGCCAGCAGCGTAGAAGGACAGCCGAACACTGAAGCTTTCTTT. It is translated as CASSVEGQPNTEAFF.

This chain joins TRBV6-2 or TRBV6-3 and TRBJ1-5, with a tentative D call TRBD1 (5 bases). The CDR3 is 17 residues long. Germline values: CDR1 MNHEY, CDR2 SVGEGT. Trimming took 6 bases from V and 3 from J, leaving 21 bases between them. The CDR3 loop reads CASSYTQGGTLNQPQHF. CDR3 nucleotides: TGTGCCAGCAGCTATACTCAGGGTGGCACCCTCAATCAGCCCCAGCATTTT.

The chain is built from TRBV29-1 and TRBJ1-1; 10 positions agree with TRBD1. The CDR3 covers 14 residues. J gave up 3 bases and V 5 bases, and 6 bases lay outside the gene matches. The germline V gene encodes CDR1 SQVTM and CDR2 ANQGSEA. The CDR3 DNA follows: TGCAGCGTTTGGGACAGGGGCATGTACACTGAAGCTTTCTTT. This encodes CSVWDRGMYTEAFF. Together with reference TRBV29-1 and TRBJ1-1, the CDR3 gives the full variable domain: SAVISQKPSRDICQRGTSLTIQCQVDSQVTMMFWYRQQPGQSLTLIATANQGSEATYESGFVIDKFPISRPNLTFSTLTVSNMSPEDSSIYLCSVWDRGMYTEAFFGQGTRLTVV.

The chain employs TRBV9 and TRBJ2-2; the D gene is possibly TRBD1 (6 bases). Germline CDR1 SGDLS, CDR2 YYNGEE. The ends were cut back, 4 bases at V and 8 bases at J, with 21 bases in the middle. The CDR3 loop spans 16 amino acids. The CDR3 DNA sequence: TGTGCCAGCAGCTCAGGGGCAGGGTCCCGTCCGGGGGAGCTGTTTTTT. Its protein product is CASSSGAGSRPGELFF.

V and J are TRBV9 and TRBJ1-5; D may be TRBD1 (6 bases). Germline loops: CDR1 SGDLS, CDR2 YYNGEE. The CDR3 consists of 14 residues. Trimming pared 4 bases from V and 6 bases from J, leaving 14 bases between. CDR3 loop: CASSLGGGGQPQHF. CDR3 nucleotide sequence: TGTGCCAGCAGCTTGGGGGGGGGCGGTCAGCCCCAGCATTTT.

V is TRBV7-3 and J is TRBJ2-3; 9 bases fit TRBD1. The CDR3 covers 16 residues. Losses at the gene ends were 2 bases for V and 2 bases for J; bases not matched to a gene: 5. Germline V gene lookup returns CDR1 SGHTA and CDR2 FQGTGA. CDR3 amino acids: CASSLGTGIFTDTQYF. The CDR3, as DNA: TGTGCCAGCAGCTTAGGGACAGGGATTTTCACAGATACGCAGTATTTT.

The J gene is TRBJ2-5, the V gene TRBV7-3, with a tentative D call TRBD1 (5 bases). From germline, CDR1 is SGHTA and CDR2 FQGTGA. This CDR3 contains 13 residues. V shed 5 bases and J shed 2 bases, with 9 bases lying between them. The CDR3, as DNA: TGTGCCAGCAGCCAAACAGGACAAGAGACCCAGTACTTC. Encoded protein: CASSQTGQETQYF.

This chain joins TRBV30 and TRBJ1-6; 7 bases map to TRBD1. Germline values: CDR1 GTSNPN, CDR2 SVGIG (reference sequence). CDR3 length: 13 residues. The J segment lost 8 bases and the V segment lost 2 bases, leaving 3 bases of the junction unmatched. Here the CDR3 DNA reads TGTGCCTGGAGTCCCCAGGGGGATTCACCCCTCCACTTT. Translating it yields CAWSPQGDSPLHF.

The chain recombines TRBV14 with TRBJ2-2; TRBD1 might be the D (6 bases). Germline assignment: CDR1 SGHDN and CDR2 FVKESK. Trimming removed 3 bases from V and 5 bases from J, with 13 bases in between. This CDR3 spans 15 amino acids. Here the CDR3 DNA reads TGTGCCAGCAGCCAGACCGGGACAAGGACCGGGGAGCTGTTTTTT. Protein: CASSQTGTRTGELFF.

In regard to this clone: One end of the junction is discordant with germline, which a read error may explain. The V and J genes are TRBV12-3 or TRBV12-4 and TRBJ1-1; D is perhaps TRBD1 (6 bases). The CDR3 consists of 12 residues. The CDR3 sequence: CASSLNRESRVF. The CDR3 region has the DNA TGTGCCAGCAGTTTGAACAGGGAAAGCAGAGTCTTT.

This clone was seen a single time. The V and J genes are TRBV4-3 and TRBJ2-5; possible D gene TRBD2, 7 bases. The CDR3 extends over 17 amino acids. V lost 0 bases, J lost 4 bases, and 18 bases lay in between. CDR1 and CDR2 from the germline V gene are LGHNA and YSLEER. CDR3 DNA sequence: TGCGCCAGCAGCCAAGATAGGGGGGGTAGGGGCAGAGAGACCCAGTACTTC. This translates into CASSQDRGGRGRETQYF.

This rearrangement joins TRBV19 to TRBJ2-5; 11 positions agree with TRBD2. This CDR3 comprises 15 residues. V was pared by 5 bases and J by 5 bases, with 7 bases of the junction left unmatched. Germline CDR1 is LNHDA and CDR2 is SQIVND (reference sequence). The CDR3 DNA reads TGTGCCAGTAGTCTTAGCGGGGGGGCCGGGGAGACCCAGTACTTC. Its protein is CASSLSGGAGETQYF.

The V call is TRBV7-3, the J call TRBJ2-7; 7 positions agree with TRBD1. The CDR3 spans 13 residues. CDR1 is SGHTA, CDR2 FQGTGA, per germline. Germline trimming cut 5 bases from V and 2 bases from J; bases unmatched to any gene: 3. CDR3 protein: CASSLDRAYEQYF. The CDR3, as DNA: TGTGCCAGCAGCCTCGACAGGGCCTACGAGCAGTACTTC.

This clone has more than one count but fewer than ten. The chain is built from TRBV27 and TRBJ2-5, with D tentatively TRBD1 (5 bases). Germline V gene sequence: CDR1 MNHEY, CDR2 SMNVEV (reference sequence). The CDR3 totals 13 residues. With 3 bases removed from V and 0 bases from J, the gap between germline ends came to 5 bases. CDR3 sequence (DNA): TGTGCCAGCAGTTTCAGGGACCAAGAGACCCAGTACTTC. Amino acid sequence: CASSFRDQETQYF.

The chain carries TRBV5-1 and TRBJ1-1; TRBD1 is a possible D gene (5 bases). Trimming took 4 bases from V and 4 from J, leaving 8 bases between them. Germline V gene lookup returns CDR1 SGHRS and CDR2 YFSETQ. The CDR3 covers 12 residues. The CDR3 region is CASSPGLTEAFF. The CDR3 coding sequence is TGCGCCAGCAGCCCGGGACTCACTGAAGCTTTCTTT.

V gene TRBV29-1 combines with J gene TRBJ2-7, with TRBD1 matching over 8 bases. From germline, CDR1 is SQVTM and CDR2 ANQGSEA. Unmatched junction bases numbered 4, after V lost 6 bases and J lost 3 bases. The length of the CDR3 is 12 residues. The CDR3 region is CSVRTGIYEQYF. The CDR3 region has the DNA TGCAGCGTGAGGACAGGGATCTACGAGCAGTACTTC.

The CDR3 here is CASSRPDSFYGYTF. CDR3 nucleotide sequence: TGTGCCAGCAGTAGACCGGACAGCTTCTATGGCTACACCTTC. V and J are TRBV6-5 and TRBJ1-2; a weak D match, TRBD1 (6 bases). Germline V gives CDR1 MNHEY, CDR2 SVGAGI. This CDR3 contains 14 residues. V was clipped by 5 bases and J by 4 bases, with 14 bases between them.

This clone appeared a single time. This chain uses TRBV15 with TRBJ2-3, with TRBD2 matching 9 bases. The V gene end was trimmed by 1 base and the J gene end by 1 base; junction bases not matched to a gene: 0. The CDR3 totals 15 residues. Germline V gene sequence: CDR1 LNHNV, CDR2 YYDKDF (reference sequence). CDR3 nucleotide sequence: TGTGCCACCAGCAGAGTAGCGGGGGGCACAGATACGCAGTATTTT. As protein: CATSRVAGGTDTQYF.

V usage is TRBV19 and J usage is TRBJ1-2; 9 bases align to TRBD1. Germline V gives CDR1 LNHDA, CDR2 SQIVND (reference sequence). Trimming cost V 4 bases and J 6 bases; bases outside gene matches: 12. The CDR3 is 16 amino acids. The CDR3 DNA follows: TGTGCCAGTAGTAACTTTAACAGGGGGCCCGGAGATGGCTACACCTTC. This gives the protein CASSNFNRGPGDGYTF.

The chain employs TRBV19 and TRBJ2-3; 15 bases fit TRBD2. V gave up 5 bases and J gave up 8 bases; unmatched junction bases: 11. The CDR3 covers 17 residues. The germline V gene encodes CDR1 LNHDA and CDR2 SQIVND (reference sequence). DNA of the CDR3: TGTGCCAGTAGTGGGTCGGGACTAGCGGGGGGTCGAGGTACGCAGTATTTT. Its protein is CASSGSGLAGGRGTQYF.

V gene TRBV19 combines with J gene TRBJ1-6; 9 bases are a match to TRBD1. Losses at the gene ends were 4 bases for V and 9 bases for J; bases not matched to a gene: 7. Germline V CDR1 and CDR2: LNHDA, SQIVND (reference sequence). The CDR3 consists of 15 residues. The CDR3 here is CASSTMTGGSSPLHF. CDR3 nucleotide sequence: TGTGCCAGTAGTACGATGACAGGGGGGAGTTCACCCCTCCACTTT.

This chain connects TRBV1 to TRBJ2-7; the table assigns TRBD2, which was not confirmed against the DNA. TRBV1 constitutes a pseudogene. The CDR3 contains 14 residues. CDR3 sequence: CTSSQGTSGYEQYF. CDR3 nucleotide sequence: TGCACCAGCAGCCAAGGGACTAGCGGCTACGAGCAGTACTTC.

The genes are TRBV4-1 and TRBJ1-4; 7 bases are a match to TRBD1. With 0 bases clipped from V and 3 bases from J, the junction kept 19 bases outside the gene matches. The germline V gene encodes CDR1 MGHRA and CDR2 YSYEKL. The CDR3 consists of 21 residues. CDR3 residues: CASSQDPPVPGQMVSNEKLFF. The CDR3, as DNA: TGCGCCAGCAGCCAAGATCCCCCTGTCCCGGGACAGATGGTGTCTAATGAAAAACTGTTTTTT.

This clone was picked up a small number of times. CDR3 region: CASSTVDRVNTQYF. The CDR3 bases are TGTGCCAGTAGTACCGTAGACAGGGTCAATACGCAGTATTTT. The chain is built from TRBV19 and TRBJ2-3, with 7 positions matching TRBD1. The CDR3 consists of 14 residues. After removal of 4 bases from V and 7 bases from J, the junction contained 8 bases not matched to a gene. CDR1 and CDR2 from the germline V gene are LNHDA and SQIVND (reference sequence).

This chain connects TRBV18 to TRBJ1-2; D not certain. V was cut by 2 bases and J by 0 bases, with 10 bases left in between. CDR1 and CDR2 from the germline V gene are KGHSH and LQKENI. CDR3 length: 15 amino acids. The CDR3 loop reads CASSPEAYTNYGYTF. CDR3 in DNA: TGTGCCAGCTCACCAGAGGCCTACACTAACTATGGCTACACCTTC.

The V gene is TRBV7-2, the J gene TRBJ1-6; tentative D call: TRBD1 (5 bases). Germline V gives CDR1 SGHTA, CDR2 FQGNSA. CDR3 size: 15 residues. Trimming removed 2 bases from V and 9 bases from J, with 14 bases in between. In nucleotides, the CDR3 is TGTGCCAGCAGCTTAAGTCAGGGCGAGGCTTCACCCCTCCACTTT. It is translated as CASSLSQGEASPLHF.